Below, 21 T cell receptor beta chains from the same sample are listed, as sequenced in a study of T cell clones after liver transplantation. Sequenced by immunoSEQ multiplex PCR; TCRdb stores in-frame clones only, minus some. The sample gives fewer than 65,000 clones, 70% to 75% of which show up once; about a tenth is in the top ten. The source was CD4+ T cells from blood, collected at the 22-month timepoint. Receptor source: a human patient who received a liver transplant. The graft donor may be the source of some T cells.

The CDR3 here is CASSYPGQGSTEAFF. CDR3 bases: TGTGCCAGCAGTTACCCGGGACAGGGTAGCACTGAAGCTTTCTTT. The chain combines TRBV6-6 with TRBJ1-1, with 9 bases fitting TRBD1. Germline CDR1 MNHNY, CDR2 SVGAGI (reference sequence). V shed 2 bases and J 4 bases; nucleotides not matched to a gene: 5. This CDR3 is 15 amino acids long.

The gene calls are TRBV7-3 and TRBJ1-1, with 7 bases fitting TRBD1. V was pared by 0 bases and J by 11 bases, with 9 bases of the junction left unmatched. The germline V gene encodes CDR1 SGHTA and CDR2 FQGTGA. CDR3 length: 14 amino acids. CDR3 nucleotide sequence: TGTGCCAGCAGCTTAACCAGGACAGGTCAGGGGGCTTTCTTT. Translating it yields CASSLTRTGQGAFF.

This chain uses TRBV18 with TRBJ1-3, with 7 bases that match TRBD1. CDR3 length: 18 residues. The germline gives CDR1 KGHSH, CDR2 LQKENI. V gave up 3 bases and J gave up 0 bases; unmatched junction bases: 11. CDR3 DNA sequence: TGTGCCAGCTCACCCGAGGTACAGGGGACGAACTCTGGAAACACCATATATTTT. This encodes CASSPEVQGTNSGNTIYF.

This clone was detected only a few times. The rearrangement joins TRBV7-2 to TRBJ2-3; D not resolved. This CDR3 comprises 12 residues. Germline CDR1 and CDR2: SGHTA and FQGNSA. V lost 5 bases to trimming and J lost 5 bases, with 8 bases between them. The CDR3 here is CASSHPGDTQYF. The DNA for the CDR3 is TGTGCCAGCAGCCATCCGGGAGATACGCAGTATTTT.

This clone was seen more than once but under ten times. The CDR3 DNA reads as TGTGCCAGCATGCGGCTCTGGGGCTACACCTTC. Translating it yields CASMRLWGYTF. V is TRBV28 and J is TRBJ1-2; D remains unclear. This CDR3 contains 11 residues. Germline loops: CDR1 MDHEN, CDR2 SYDVKM. V was trimmed by 7 bases and J by 8 bases, leaving 11 bases between them.

This rearrangement joins TRBV14 to TRBJ2-3, with 10 bases lining up with TRBD2. Trimming took 2 bases from V and 5 from J; bases not matched to a gene: 4. Germline assignment: CDR1 SGHDN and CDR2 FVKESK. The CDR3 is 15 residues long. CDR3 region: CASSQRAGGGDTQYF. The CDR3 DNA reads TGTGCCAGCAGCCAAAGAGCGGGGGGGGGAGATACGCAGTATTTT.

This clone showed up just once. J is TRBJ1-1 and V is TRBV7-2, with D hard to call. The CDR3 consists of 13 residues. The germline CDR1 and CDR2 sequences are SGHTA and FQGNSA. The V end lost 0 bases, the J end lost 1 base, and 3 bases lay between the germline ends. The CDR3 region has the DNA TGTGCCAGCAGCTTAGCAGGGAACACTGAAGCTTTCTTT. Translating gives CASSLAGNTEAFF.

This CDR3 reads CASSLLGTSGGFAGELFF. CDR3 coding DNA: TGCGCCAGCAGCCTACTTGGCACTAGCGGGGGGTTCGCCGGGGAGCTGTTTTTT. The chain is built from TRBV5-1 and TRBJ2-2; 12 nucleotides agree with TRBD2. CDR3 size: 18 residues. The junction had 13 bases not matched to a gene; V was cut back by 4 bases and J by 6 bases. The V gene's germline CDR1 is SGHRS and CDR2 YFSETQ.

On this clone: A read error may produce the germline difference seen at one junction end. The identical CDR3 is also encoded by other nucleotide sequences in the sample. The V call is TRBV6-1, the J call TRBJ1-3, with no clear D. Per the germline V gene, CDR1 is MNHNS and CDR2 is SASEGT. The CDR3 length is 14 residues. The CDR3 DNA reads as TGCGCCAGCACTACGGGTTCCTCTGGAAACACCATATATTTT. Amino acid sequence: CASTTGSSGNTIYF.

The chain uses TRBV29-1 and TRBJ2-3, with D hard to call. The V and J ends lost 5 bases and 4 bases respectively, with 10 bases between them. Per the germline V gene, CDR1 is SQVTM and CDR2 is ANQGSEA. This CDR3 has 12 residues. The CDR3 DNA reads TGCAGCGTTCGACCCAGATCAGATACGCAGTATTTT. Its protein product is CSVRPRSDTQYF.

The chain couples TRBV11-3 to TRBJ2-5; D is uncertain. The CDR3 runs to 15 residues. Trimming removed 5 bases from V and 5 bases from J, with 18 bases in between. Germline lookup yields CDR1 SGHNT and CDR2 YENEEA. The CDR3 loop reads CASSHGPSFQETQYF. The DNA of the CDR3 is TGTGCCAGCAGCCATGGACCGTCCTTCCAGGAGACCCAGTACTTC. Together with reference TRBV11-3 and TRBJ2-5, the CDR3 gives the full variable domain: EAGVVQSPRYKIIEKKQPVAFWCNPISGHNTLYWYLQNLGQGPELLIRYENEEAVDDSQLPKDRFSAERLKGVDSTLKIQPAELGDSAVYLCASSHGPSFQETQYFGPGTRLLVL.

Many counts were recorded for this clone. This sequence joins TRBV7-3 and TRBJ2-5; no clear D gene. This CDR3 contains 14 residues. Germline V gene lookup returns CDR1 SGHTA and CDR2 FQGTGA. Trimming left V 0 bases short and J 5 bases short, with 10 bases between. Here the CDR3 reads CASSLTSNPETQYF. CDR3 DNA sequence: TGTGCCAGCAGCTTAACTTCCAACCCCGAGACCCAGTACTTC.

The V call is TRBV7-2, the J call TRBJ1-2; TRBD1 is a possible D gene (5 bases). The V and J ends lost 0 bases and 7 bases respectively, with 12 bases between them. The CDR3 consists of 14 residues. CDR1 and CDR2 (germline): SGHTA, FQGNSA. The CDR3 region is CASSLAQSGTGYTF. In nucleotides, the CDR3 is TGTGCCAGCAGCTTAGCGCAGTCAGGGACTGGCTACACCTTC.

The CDR3 coding sequence is TGTGCCAGCAGTTTGCGCCAGCGGGGAATAAGGTTCAGCAATCAGCCCCAGCATTTT. Translation gives CASSLRQRGIRFSNQPQHF. V gene TRBV28 combines with J gene TRBJ1-5, with unresolved D. Germline CDR1 is MDHEN and CDR2 is SYDVKM. The V end was cut by 3 bases, the J end by 1 base, with 22 bases between. CDR3 length: 19 amino acids. The full variable domain, rest sourced from reference TRBV28 and TRBJ1-5, is DVKVTQSSRYLVKRTGEKVFLECVQDMDHENMFWYRQDPGLGLRLIYFSYDVKMKEKGDIPEGYSVSREKKERFSLILESASTNQTSMYLCASSLRQRGIRFSNQPQHFGDGTRLSIL.

V gene TRBV7-3 combines with J gene TRBJ2-1; 9 bases are a match to TRBD2. CDR1 SGHTA and CDR2 FQGTGA come from the germline V gene. V gave up 1 base and J gave up 0 bases; unmatched junction bases: 7. The length of the CDR3 is 18 residues. The CDR3 bases are TGTGCCAGCAGCTTAATGCGGGGGGGCCTCCGCTCCTACAATGAGCAGTTCTTC. Translation gives CASSLMRGGLRSYNEQFF.

This chain uses TRBV6-5 with TRBJ2-5; D is undetermined. Germline V gene sequence: CDR1 MNHEY, CDR2 SVGAGI. CDR3 size: 13 residues. V was shortened by 6 bases and J by 5 bases, with 13 bases between the two germline ends. CDR3 nucleotides: TGTGCCAGCAGAGACTCGAACGGGGAGACCCAGTACTTC. It specifies CASRDSNGETQYF.

The chain links TRBV2 to TRBJ2-3, with TRBD2 matching 11 bases. After removal of 6 bases from V and 5 bases from J, the junction contained 7 bases not matched to a gene. This CDR3 contains 15 residues. The germline CDR1 and CDR2 sequences are SNHLY and FYNNEI. CDR3 nucleotide sequence: TGTGCCAGCAGCCTACTAGCGGGGGCTGAAGATACGCAGTATTTT. It yields the protein CASSLLAGAEDTQYF.

V gene TRBV6-5 combines with J gene TRBJ2-1, with 11 bases fitting TRBD1. V shed 0 bases, J shed 7 bases, and the junction held 2 bases outside the gene matches. The CDR3 contains 15 residues. The germline V gene has CDR1 MNHEY and CDR2 SVGAGI. CDR3 nucleotide sequence: TGTGCCAGCAGTTACTCGCGGGACAGGGGGAATGAGCAGTTCTTC. This sequence encodes CASSYSRDRGNEQFF.

The chain recombines TRBV6-1 with TRBJ2-1; D possibly uses TRBD1 or TRBD2 (6 bases each). V dropped 2 bases and J dropped 7 bases, with 15 bases sitting between them. This CDR3 is 15 amino acids long. Germline V gives CDR1 MNHNS, CDR2 SASEGT. The CDR3 DNA sequence: TGTGCCAGCAGTGAATCGGGGGCGACTAATAATGAGCAGTTCTTC. This gives the protein CASSESGATNNEQFF.

This CDR3 reads CASSEQGRNSPLHF. The DNA for the CDR3 is TGTGCCAGCAGTGAACAGGGGAGGAATTCACCCCTCCACTTT. V and J are TRBV2 and TRBJ1-6; a possible D gene is TRBD1 (6 bases). The CDR3 length is 14 residues. Looked up from germline, CDR1 is SNHLY and CDR2 is FYNNEI. Trimming took off 2 bases at V and 7 bases at J, with 9 bases between the two ends.

The V and J genes are TRBV13 and TRBJ1-3; 10 nucleotides match TRBD1. CDR1 is PRHDT and CDR2 is FYEKMQ in the germline V gene (reference sequence). The CDR3 is 17 residues long. V trimming: 5 bases; J trimming: 7 bases; junction bases outside the gene matches: 14. The DNA for the CDR3 is TGTGCCAGCAGCCCTCCGGGACAGGGGAGATTTGGGAACACCATATATTTT. Translating gives CASSPPGQGRFGNTIYF.